Given below is one T cell receptor beta chain in context. The entry originates in a study of blood T cell repertoires in COVID-19. In the study overall: Sites across the United States, Italy and Spain contributed samples from acute and convalescent COVID-19. From T cells, B-cell-depleted T cells, or PBMCs came the material, which was cDNA or gDNA.

In the source study's methods: For nucleated cells, counts were estimated from reference gene primer amplification. Clones were sequenced by immunoSEQ multiplex PCR, and TCRdb holds only the in-frame ones, with some missing. V and J calls and clone size are copied from that table; D and trimming were computed from the DNA. The repertoire has over 100,000 clones, 81% of them found once; the top ten carry over 7.5%. The V segment lost 0 bases and the J segment 10 bases; nucleotides outside the gene matches: 9. CDR1 and CDR2 (germline): SGHDT, YYEEEE. The CDR3 length is 15 residues. The rearrangement joins TRBV5-6 to TRBJ1-5; 8 bases agree with TRBD1. This TCR was recovered from a woman in her fifties or sixties with active or convalescent COVID-19. The material sequenced was peripheral blood. The DNA of the CDR3 is TGTGCCAGCAGCTTGGGACAGGGGACCATCAAACCCCAGCATTTT. It translates to CASSLGQGTIKPQHF.